These T cell receptor beta chains were read from a single sample in a study of post-analysis software for immune sequencing data. TCRdb used MiXCR to reprocess the PCR reads, holding one entry per CDR3 protein. This table has more than 500,000 distinct CDR3 sequences, approximately 31% appearing once. Source material: blood. All receptors derive from a girl aged 2-17 years with multiple sclerosis. The CDR3 runs from the conserved cysteine through the conserved F or W. The order of the fields is clone size, V gene, J gene, D gene, CDR3 DNA, CDR3 protein. D genes are given only for firm matches. Clone size, where shown, is once, few, many, or a class for clones that have expanded.

-	TRBV7-2	TRBJ2-1	TRBD1	TGTGCCAGCAGCACGGCCGGGACAGGGTACGATGAGCAGTTCTTC	CASSTAGTGYDEQFF
-	TRBV7-9	TRBJ2-1	-	TGTGCCAGCAGCTTAGTAGCCAGCGTGGGGCAGTTCTTC	CASSLVASVGQFF
few	TRBV7-3	TRBJ2-3	TRBD2	TGTGCCAGCAGCTCCCTAGCGGGGGTGGTCACAGATACGCAGTATTTT	CASSSLAGVVTDTQYF
few	TRBV24-1	TRBJ1-5	-	TGTGCCACCAGTGATTTCGGGGCGAATCAGCCCCAGCATTTT	CATSDFGANQPQHF
-	TRBV12-3/TRBV12-4	TRBJ1-4	TRBD1	TGTGCCAGCAGTAAGACAGGGGGCTATGAAAAACTGTTTTTT	CASSKTGGYEKLFF
few	TRBV25-1	TRBJ2-3	-	TGTGCCAGCAGTGACTTAGCTGGGAGGAACACAGATACGCAGTATTTT	CASSDLAGRNTDTQYF
few	TRBV11-2	TRBJ1-4	TRBD1	TGTGCCAGCAGCTCCAGGACAGGATTGACTAATGAAAAACTGTTTTTT	CASSSRTGLTNEKLFF
-	TRBV6-5	TRBJ1-1	TRBD1	TGTGCCAGCAGTACAGGACAGGGTGAAGCTTTCTTT	CASSTGQGEAFF
-	TRBV13	TRBJ2-1	-	TGTGCCAGCAGCGTGGGAAGGGGCTACAATGAGCAGTTCTTC	CASSVGRGYNEQFF
-	TRBV13	TRBJ2-7	-	TGTGCCAGCAGCAGGGGGGGTTGGGACAGAACCCATAGGGAGTTCTACGAGCAGTACTTC	CASSRGGWDRTHREFYEQYF
-	TRBV6-5	TRBJ1-1	TRBD1	TGTGCCAGCAGAAGCCAAACAGGGGGTGCGCTTTATGCTTTCTTT	CASRSQTGGALYAFF
-	TRBV10-3	TRBJ2-7	TRBD2	TGTGCCATCACTCGAGCGGGGGGCTCCTACGAGCAGTACTTC	CAITRAGGSYEQYF